Listed below are T cell receptor beta chains from one sample, sequenced in a study of early T cells in non-severe SARS-CoV-2 infection. TCRdb analysed the 5' RACE reads with MiXCR anew, one entry per CDR3 protein. This table has about 49,000 distinct CDR3 sequences, around 6.5% appearing once. Material: whole blood, obtained at baseline. The source of these receptors is an adult who was a healthcare worker with PCR-confirmed SARS-CoV-2 infection or an uninfected control (not recorded which). Each CDR3 is given with its conserved first and last residue. The D gene is left open where the match is weak. Where a row states a size, it is once, few, many or the class of an expanded clone; other rows omit it.

abundance: few; d_gene: TRBD1; v_gene: TRBV7-9; j_gene: TRBJ2-7; CDR3aa: CASSPTGGPTYEQYF; CDR3nt: TGTGCCAGCAGCCCAACAGGGGGCCCAACCTACGAGCAGTACTTC
abundance: many; d_gene: NA; v_gene: TRBV6-2/TRBV6-3; j_gene: TRBJ2-7; CDR3aa: CASSQRRTYEQYF; CDR3nt: TGTGCCAGCAGCCAAAGGCGGACCTACGAGCAGTACTTC
abundance: NA; d_gene: NA; v_gene: TRBV20-1; j_gene: TRBJ1-1; CDR3aa: CSARTSTEAFF; CDR3nt: TGCAGTGCCCGAACCTCTACTGAAGCTTTCTTT
abundance: many; d_gene: TRBD2; v_gene: TRBV11-2; j_gene: TRBJ2-7; CDR3aa: CASSFSAGGTYEQYF; CDR3nt: TGTGCCAGCAGCTTCTCAGCGGGGGGCACCTACGAGCAGTACTTC
abundance: few; d_gene: NA; v_gene: TRBV6-2/TRBV6-3; j_gene: TRBJ2-3; CDR3aa: CASSQNQAAAGDTQYF; CDR3nt: TGTGCCAGCAGCCAGAACCAGGCGGCTGCAGGGGATACGCAGTATTTT
abundance: few; d_gene: NA; v_gene: TRBV18; j_gene: TRBJ1-2; CDR3aa: CASSPPREGRYGYTF; CDR3nt: TGTGCCAGCTCACCACCGAGGGAGGGGAGATACGGCTACACCTTC
abundance: NA; d_gene: TRBD2; v_gene: TRBV12-3/TRBV12-4; j_gene: TRBJ2-1; CDR3aa: CASSPLAGGSYNEQFF; CDR3nt: TGTGCCAGCAGTCCCCTAGCGGGGGGATCCTACAATGAGCAGTTCTTC
abundance: few; d_gene: NA; v_gene: TRBV2; j_gene: TRBJ2-1; CDR3aa: CASSGSSSYNEQFF; CDR3nt: TGTGCCAGCAGTGGGAGCAGCTCCTACAATGAGCAGTTCTTC
abundance: many; d_gene: NA; v_gene: TRBV20-1; j_gene: TRBJ2-1; CDR3aa: CSARAVHNEQFF; CDR3nt: TGCAGTGCTAGAGCCGTCCACAATGAGCAGTTCTTC
abundance: NA; d_gene: NA; v_gene: TRBV5-5; j_gene: TRBJ1-4; CDR3aa: CASSSRNNNEKLFF; CDR3nt: TGTGCCAGCAGCTCAAGGAATAATAATGAAAAACTGTTTTTT
abundance: many; d_gene: NA; v_gene: TRBV6-6; j_gene: TRBJ1-2; CDR3aa: CASSLTGQGSHGYTF; CDR3nt: TGTGCCAGCAGTCTTACAGGTCAAGGGAGCCATGGCTACACCTTC
abundance: few; d_gene: TRBD2; v_gene: TRBV20-1; j_gene: TRBJ2-1; CDR3aa: CSATHSGGAHNEQFF; CDR3nt: TGCAGTGCTACCCATAGCGGGGGGGCCCACAATGAGCAGTTCTTC
abundance: NA; d_gene: TRBD1; v_gene: TRBV5-1; j_gene: TRBJ2-5; CDR3aa: CASSTGQGHLLETQYF; CDR3nt: TGCGCCAGCAGTACCGGACAGGGCCACCTCTTGGAGACCCAGTACTTC
abundance: many; d_gene: NA; v_gene: TRBV27; j_gene: TRBJ1-6; CDR3aa: CASSLSREVNSPLHF; CDR3nt: TGTGCCAGCAGTTTAAGTCGGGAGGTTAATTCACCCCTCCACTTT
abundance: many; d_gene: NA; v_gene: TRBV6-6; j_gene: TRBJ1-3; CDR3aa: CASSRDTSGNTIYF; CDR3nt: TGTGCCAGCAGTAGGGACACCTCTGGAAACACCATATATTTT
abundance: many; d_gene: NA; v_gene: TRBV4-3; j_gene: TRBJ1-3; CDR3aa: CASSQDLERNTIYF; CDR3nt: TGCGCCAGCAGCCAAGATCTTGAGCGAAACACCATATATTTT
abundance: few; d_gene: TRBD2; v_gene: TRBV11-2; j_gene: TRBJ2-3; CDR3aa: CASSHGLAGGTDTQYF; CDR3nt: TGTGCCAGCAGCCATGGACTAGCGGGGGGGACAGATACGCAGTATTTT
abundance: few; d_gene: NA; v_gene: TRBV20-1; j_gene: TRBJ2-6; CDR3aa: CSASRASGANVLTF; CDR3nt: TGCAGTGCTAGTAGGGCTTCTGGGGCCAACGTCCTGACTTTC
abundance: few; d_gene: NA; v_gene: TRBV7-6; j_gene: TRBJ2-1; CDR3aa: CASSLEADSYNEQFF; CDR3nt: TGTGCCAGCAGCTTAGAAGCGGACTCCTACAATGAGCAGTTCTTC
abundance: many; d_gene: NA; v_gene: TRBV6-2/TRBV6-3; j_gene: TRBJ2-5; CDR3aa: CASSYGAGGAETQYF; CDR3nt: TGTGCCAGCAGTTACGGAGCGGGCGGAGCAGAGACCCAGTACTTC
abundance: once; d_gene: NA; v_gene: TRBV27; j_gene: TRBJ2-3; CDR3aa: CASSSWASTDTQYF; CDR3nt: TGTGCCAGCAGTTCATGGGCTAGCACAGATACGCAGTATTTT
abundance: many; d_gene: NA; v_gene: TRBV19; j_gene: TRBJ2-2; CDR3aa: CASSSLTGRVGELFF; CDR3nt: TGTGCCAGTAGTTCCCTGACAGGTCGAGTAGGGGAGCTGTTTTTT
abundance: many; d_gene: NA; v_gene: TRBV7-9; j_gene: TRBJ1-1; CDR3aa: CASSLVGAATEAFF; CDR3nt: TGTGCCAGCAGCTTAGTAGGAGCGGCCACTGAAGCTTTCTTT
abundance: many; d_gene: NA; v_gene: TRBV4-2; j_gene: TRBJ1-5; CDR3aa: CASSQEAEASNQPQHF; CDR3nt: TGTGCCAGCAGCCAAGAAGCGGAGGCTAGCAATCAGCCCCAGCATTTT
abundance: many; d_gene: NA; v_gene: TRBV5-4; j_gene: TRBJ2-7; CDR3aa: CASSFAGISHEQYF; CDR3nt: TGTGCCAGCAGCTTCGCAGGGATAAGCCACGAGCAGTACTTC
abundance: many; d_gene: NA; v_gene: TRBV6-1; j_gene: TRBJ2-2; CDR3aa: CASSERSNTGELFF; CDR3nt: TGTGCCAGCAGTGAACGGTCAAACACCGGGGAGCTGTTTTTT
abundance: NA; d_gene: NA; v_gene: TRBV4-3; j_gene: TRBJ2-3; CDR3aa: CASSQDFAGSDTQYF; CDR3nt: TGCGCCAGCAGCCAAGATTTCGCTGGGTCAGATACGCAGTATTTT
abundance: many; d_gene: NA; v_gene: TRBV12-3/TRBV12-4; j_gene: TRBJ1-6; CDR3aa: CASSSPAGFNSPLHF; CDR3nt: TGTGCCAGCAGTTCCCCGGCCGGCTTTAATTCACCCCTCCACTTT
abundance: few; d_gene: TRBD2; v_gene: TRBV15; j_gene: TRBJ2-3; CDR3aa: CATSRHSGGGTDTQYF; CDR3nt: TGTGCCACCAGCAGACATAGCGGGGGAGGCACAGATACGCAGTATTTT
abundance: many; d_gene: NA; v_gene: TRBV5-1; j_gene: TRBJ1-1; CDR3aa: CASSSTGGWAFF; CDR3nt: TGCGCCAGCAGCTCGACAGGAGGATGGGCTTTCTTT
abundance: many; d_gene: TRBD1; v_gene: TRBV29-1; j_gene: TRBJ1-2; CDR3aa: CSPGGDLGYTF; CDR3nt: TGCAGCCCAGGGGGGGACCTTGGCTACACCTTC
abundance: many; d_gene: NA; v_gene: TRBV12-3/TRBV12-4; j_gene: TRBJ2-4; CDR3aa: CASSGPSGRIHGNIQYF; CDR3nt: TGTGCCAGCAGTGGCCCGAGCGGCAGGATTCACGGGAACATTCAGTACTTC
abundance: many; d_gene: NA; v_gene: TRBV6-5; j_gene: TRBJ1-1; CDR3aa: CASRQGGTEAFF; CDR3nt: TGTGCCAGCCGGCAGGGTGGGACTGAAGCTTTCTTT
abundance: many; d_gene: TRBD2; v_gene: TRBV12-3/TRBV12-4; j_gene: TRBJ2-2; CDR3aa: CASSLGTSGNTGELFF; CDR3nt: TGTGCCAGCAGTTTAGGGACTAGCGGAAACACCGGGGAGCTGTTTTTT
abundance: NA; d_gene: NA; v_gene: TRBV18; j_gene: TRBJ2-7; CDR3aa: CASSLGQPSNHEQYF; CDR3nt: TGTGCCAGCTCACTAGGACAGCCCTCCAACCACGAGCAGTACTTC
abundance: few; d_gene: NA; v_gene: TRBV28; j_gene: TRBJ2-7; CDR3aa: CASRPSPYEQYF; CDR3nt: TGTGCCAGCAGACCCTCACCCTACGAGCAGTACTTC
abundance: many; d_gene: TRBD1; v_gene: TRBV6-6; j_gene: TRBJ2-7; CDR3aa: CASRWGTGVDEQYF; CDR3nt: TGTGCCAGCAGATGGGGGACAGGGGTGGACGAGCAGTACTTC
abundance: many; d_gene: TRBD2; v_gene: TRBV4-2; j_gene: TRBJ2-7; CDR3aa: CASSQDAERGGLNEQYF; CDR3nt: TGTGCCAGCAGCCAAGACGCTGAGCGGGGGGGACTAAACGAGCAGTACTTC
abundance: few; d_gene: TRBD2; v_gene: TRBV12-3/TRBV12-4; j_gene: TRBJ2-7; CDR3aa: CASTLGAGPDEQYF; CDR3nt: TGTGCCAGCACTTTAGGAGCGGGGCCGGACGAGCAGTACTTC
abundance: many; d_gene: NA; v_gene: TRBV7-3; j_gene: TRBJ2-6; CDR3aa: CASAGSPGANVLTF; CDR3nt: TGTGCCAGCGCGGGGTCCCCTGGGGCCAACGTCCTGACTTTC
abundance: many; d_gene: TRBD2; v_gene: TRBV4-2; j_gene: TRBJ2-3; CDR3aa: CASSLASGGGTDTQYF; CDR3nt: TGTGCCAGCAGCTTAGCTAGCGGGGGGGGCACAGATACGCAGTATTTT
abundance: many; d_gene: NA; v_gene: TRBV12-3/TRBV12-4; j_gene: TRBJ2-7; CDR3aa: CASSLPPGVEQYF; CDR3nt: TGTGCCAGCAGTTTACCCCCGGGGGTCGAGCAGTACTTC
abundance: many; d_gene: NA; v_gene: TRBV6-1; j_gene: TRBJ2-7; CDR3aa: CASALAGTNPYEQYF; CDR3nt: TGTGCCAGCGCATTGGCAGGGACAAACCCCTACGAGCAGTACTTC
abundance: few; d_gene: TRBD1; v_gene: TRBV18; j_gene: TRBJ1-6; CDR3aa: CASSPTGLVYNSPLHF; CDR3nt: TGTGCCAGCTCACCGACAGGGTTAGTCTATAATTCACCCCTCCACTTT
abundance: NA; d_gene: NA; v_gene: TRBV2; j_gene: TRBJ1-2; CDR3aa: CASSEALIGTSYYGYTF; CDR3nt: TGTGCCAGCAGTGAAGCGCTTATTGGGACCAGCTACTATGGCTACACCTTC
abundance: many; d_gene: TRBD1; v_gene: TRBV5-1; j_gene: TRBJ1-1; CDR3aa: CASSPKQGRTTEAFF; CDR3nt: TGCGCCAGCAGCCCTAAACAGGGGAGGACCACTGAAGCTTTCTTT
abundance: NA; d_gene: NA; v_gene: TRBV7-7; j_gene: TRBJ2-2; CDR3aa: CASSPGGNTGELFF; CDR3nt: TGTGCTAGCAGTCCCGGGGGGAACACCGGGGAGCTGTTTTTT